Listed below are T cell receptor beta chains from one sample, sequenced in a study of cytomegalovirus exposure and HLA in healthy donors. This table comes from immunoSEQ multiplex PCR, and its TCRdb copy is limited to in-frame clones, with some not included. This sample has more than 90,000 clones; about four fifths occur once, and the top ten carry roughly 23%. Sequencing was performed on PBMCs. The receptor source for this set is a man between 25 and 39 years old in good health and CMV-seropositive. CDR3s include the opening cysteine and the closing phenylalanine or tryptophan. A D gene is named only where the DNA matches it firmly. A clone size is listed for some rows: how often the clone was seen (once, few, many), or a class if it is expanded.

V,length,J,size,D,DNA,CDR3
TRBV5-1,18,TRBJ2-4,.,TRBD1,TGCGCCAGCAGCTTGGCCCCGGGCCTCGACAGGGGGCGAAACATTCAGTACTTC,CASSLAPGLDRGRNIQYF
TRBV6-5,15,TRBJ1-2,.,TRBD1,TGTGCCAGCAGCCCCGCCGGGACAGGGGACTATGGCTACACCTTC,CASSPAGTGDYGYTF
TRBV7-9,14,TRBJ2-5,.,TRBD1,TGTGCCAGCAGCTTACAGGGGGCAGGGGAGACCCAGTACTTC,CASSLQGAGETQYF
TRBV6-1,14,TRBJ1-6,.,TRBD1,TGTGCCAGCAGGGGACAGGGCTATAATTCACCCCTCCACTTT,CASRGQGYNSPLHF
TRBV2,14,TRBJ1-1,.,.,TGTGCCAGCATGGGGTCCGCGGGAGCCGATGAAGCTTTCTTT,CASMGSAGADEAFF
TRBV5-1,14,TRBJ1-2,.,TRBD1,TGCGCCAGCAGCGGACAGGGAGCGGGCTATGGCTACACCTTC,CASSGQGAGYGYTF
TRBV28,15,TRBJ2-5,.,.,TGTGCCAGCAGTTCCCCCTTTAGGGGTGTGGAGACCCAGTACTTC,CASSSPFRGVETQYF
TRBV6-1,15,TRBJ2-6,.,.,TGTGCCAGCAGTGAAGGGTCGGCTGGGGCCAACGTCCTGACTTTC,CASSEGSAGANVLTF
TRBV19,13,TRBJ2-7,.,TRBD1,TGTGCCAGTAGTTGGACAGGGACCTACGAGCAGTACTTC,CASSWTGTYEQYF
TRBV7-8,17,TRBJ2-3,.,TRBD2,TGTGCCAGCAGCCACTATTTGGGCGGGGGGAGCATAGATACGCAGTATTTT,CASSHYLGGGSIDTQYF
TRBV7-9,13,TRBJ1-1,.,.,TGTGCCAGCAGCAGACAGGTGAACACTGAAGCTTTCTTT,CASSRQVNTEAFF
TRBV4-1,14,TRBJ1-2,.,TRBD1,TGCGCCAGCAGCCCACGACAGGGGCACTATGGCTACACCTTC,CASSPRQGHYGYTF
TRBV10-3,18,TRBJ1-1,.,TRBD1,TGTGCCATCAGTCCCGGACAGGGGGCGCCGATAGGTAACACTGAAGCTTTCTTT,CAISPGQGAPIGNTEAFF
TRBV27,14,TRBJ1-5,.,.,TGTGCCAGCAGTTTAAGGACAGCCGATCAGCCCCAGCATTTT,CASSLRTADQPQHF
TRBV5-1,17,TRBJ2-6,.,TRBD2,TGCGCCAGCAGCCTGGGACTAGCGGGCTCTGGGGCCAACGTCCTGACTTTC,CASSLGLAGSGANVLTF
TRBV2,14,TRBJ2-1,.,.,TGTGCCAGCTCAGAGAGTAGGGGAAGGCGTGAGCAGTTCTTC,CASSESRGRREQFF
TRBV19,13,TRBJ2-1,.,.,TGTGCCAGTAGTACCACTAGTACAGATGAGCAGTTCTTC,CASSTTSTDEQFF
TRBV19,15,TRBJ1-1,.,TRBD1,TGTGCCAGTAGTATTCAGGGGGGACTGAACACTGAAGCTTTCTTT,CASSIQGGLNTEAFF
TRBV13,14,TRBJ2-1,.,.,TGTGCCAGCAGCCGGGGGTTTGGAGCGAATGAGCAGTTCTTC,CASSRGFGANEQFF
TRBV5-1,15,TRBJ2-2,few,.,TGCGCCAGCAGCTTTTTGACACCGAACACCGGGGAGCTGTTTTTT,CASSFLTPNTGELFF
TRBV6-5,13,TRBJ2-5,.,TRBD1,TGTGCCAGCAGTAGGACAGGGGGGGAGACCCAGTACTTC,CASSRTGGETQYF
TRBV28,14,TRBJ1-5,.,.,TGTGCCAGCAGGTCCCCTTATAGCAATCAGCCCCAGCATTTT,CASRSPYSNQPQHF
TRBV5-1,14,TRBJ1-5,.,TRBD1,TGCGCCAGCAGCTTGGGTACAGGGGTTCAGCCCCAGCATTTT,CASSLGTGVQPQHF
TRBV20-1,11,TRBJ2-3,.,.,TGCAGTGCCGATAATAGAGATACGCAGTATTTT,CSADNRDTQYF
TRBV14,15,TRBJ1-1,.,.,TGTGCCAGCAGCCAAGCCCCAGGTTGGAACACTGAAGCTTTCTTT,CASSQAPGWNTEAFF
TRBV9,15,TRBJ1-1,.,.,TGTGCCAGCAGCGCTGGACATGGGGCCGTCACTGAAGCTTTCTTT,CASSAGHGAVTEAFF
TRBV6-5,15,TRBJ2-1,.,.,TGTGCCAGCAGTTACCAAGCGCCCTTCCCCAATGAGCAGTTCTTC,CASSYQAPFPNEQFF
TRBV5-1,17,TRBJ1-4,.,TRBD1,TGCGCCAGCAGCGAGGACAGGGGACTCCCCTCGGGGGAAAAACTGTTTTTT,CASSEDRGLPSGEKLFF
TRBV11-3,15,TRBJ2-1,.,.,TGTGCCAGCAGCCCCCCGGCGGGGCGGTACAATGAGCAGTTCTTC,CASSPPAGRYNEQFF
TRBV13,16,TRBJ2-3,once,TRBD1,TGTGCCAGCAGCTTCGTGGACAGGTGGGACGGAGATACGCAGTATTTT,CASSFVDRWDGDTQYF